This T cell receptor beta chain was identified during a study of T cell clonality in common variable immunodeficiency. Concerning this clone itself: The antigen remains undetermined. The read is 3 residues too short to cover the CDR3 end, so that end is filled in from the germline J gene.

The protocol was immunoSEQ multiplex PCR, while the TCRdb copy is restricted to in-frame clones and leaves out a portion. The sample shows around 15,000 clones, none of them appearing just once. Study-level results: In common variable immunodeficiency, TCR beta chains reportedly carried fewer deletions and N-nucleotide insertions.

The CDR3 sequence is 16 residues long. With 3 bases removed from V and 3 bases from J, the gap between germline ends came to 15 bases. Germline values: CDR1 KGHSH, CDR2 LQKENI. The V call is TRBV18, the J call TRBJ1-3, with no clear D. This TCR was recovered from a human donor with common variable immunodeficiency. Sequencing was done on a sample of peripheral blood mononuclear cells. The sequenced CDR3 bases are TGTGCCAGCTCACCTGTTCGGGTCCGGGGTGGAAACACC. It specifies CASSPVRVRGGNT. The CDR3 as a whole reads CASSPVRVRGGNTIYF.